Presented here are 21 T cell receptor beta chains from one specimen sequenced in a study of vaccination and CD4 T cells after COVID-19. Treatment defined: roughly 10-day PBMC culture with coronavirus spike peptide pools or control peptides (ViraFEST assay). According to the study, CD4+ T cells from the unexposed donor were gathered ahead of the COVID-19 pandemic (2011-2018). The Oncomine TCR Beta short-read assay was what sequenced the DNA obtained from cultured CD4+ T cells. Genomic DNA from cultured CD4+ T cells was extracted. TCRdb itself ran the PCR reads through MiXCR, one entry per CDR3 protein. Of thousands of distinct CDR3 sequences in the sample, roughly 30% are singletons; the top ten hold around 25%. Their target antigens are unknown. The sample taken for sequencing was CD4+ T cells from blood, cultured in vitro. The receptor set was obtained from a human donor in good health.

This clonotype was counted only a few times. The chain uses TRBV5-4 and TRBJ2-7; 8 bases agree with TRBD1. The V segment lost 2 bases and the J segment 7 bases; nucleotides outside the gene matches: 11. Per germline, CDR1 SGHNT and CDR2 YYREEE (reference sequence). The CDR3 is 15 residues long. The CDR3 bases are TGTGCCAGCAGCTTCGTCGACAGGGGTGCTGCGGAGCAGTACTTC. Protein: CASSFVDRGAAEQYF.

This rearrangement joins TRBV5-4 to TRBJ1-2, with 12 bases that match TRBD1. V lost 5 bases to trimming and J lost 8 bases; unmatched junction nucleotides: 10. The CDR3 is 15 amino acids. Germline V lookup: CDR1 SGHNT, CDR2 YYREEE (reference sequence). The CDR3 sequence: CASSGWGQGARGYTF. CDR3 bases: TGTGCCAGCAGTGGATGGGGACAGGGGGCGAGAGGCTACACCTTC. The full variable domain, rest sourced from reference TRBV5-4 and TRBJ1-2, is ETGVTQSPTHLIKTRGQQVTLRCSSQSGHNTVSWYQQALGQGPQFIFQYYREEENGRGNFPPRFSGLQFPNYSSELNVNALELDDSALYLCASSGWGQGARGYTFGSGTRLTVV.

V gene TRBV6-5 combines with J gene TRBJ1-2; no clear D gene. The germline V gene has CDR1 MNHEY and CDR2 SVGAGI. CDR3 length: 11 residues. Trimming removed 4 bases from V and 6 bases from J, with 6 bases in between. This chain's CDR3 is CASSSPDGYTF. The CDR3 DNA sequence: TGTGCCAGCAGTTCTCCGGATGGCTACACCTTC.

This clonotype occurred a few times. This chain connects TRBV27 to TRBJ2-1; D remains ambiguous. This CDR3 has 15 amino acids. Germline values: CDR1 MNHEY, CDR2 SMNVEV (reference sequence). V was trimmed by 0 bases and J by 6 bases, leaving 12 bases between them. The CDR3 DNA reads TGTGCCAGCAGTTTATCGGGGTGGTTATCCAATGAGCAGTTCTTC. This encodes CASSLSGWLSNEQFF.

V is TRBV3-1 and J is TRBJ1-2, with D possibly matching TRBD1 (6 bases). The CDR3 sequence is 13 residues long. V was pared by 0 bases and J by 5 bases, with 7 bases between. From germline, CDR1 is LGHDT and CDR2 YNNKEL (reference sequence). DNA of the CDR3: TGTGCCAGCAGCCAAGAAGGGGGTTATGGCTACACCTTC. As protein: CASSQEGGYGYTF.

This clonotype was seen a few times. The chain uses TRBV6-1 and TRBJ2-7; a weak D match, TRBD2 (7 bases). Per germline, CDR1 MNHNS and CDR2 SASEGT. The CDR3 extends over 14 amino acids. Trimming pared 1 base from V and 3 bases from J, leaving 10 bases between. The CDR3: CASSEVGGGYEQYF. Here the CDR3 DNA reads TGTGCCAGCAGTGAAGTAGGGGGGGGCTACGAGCAGTACTTC.

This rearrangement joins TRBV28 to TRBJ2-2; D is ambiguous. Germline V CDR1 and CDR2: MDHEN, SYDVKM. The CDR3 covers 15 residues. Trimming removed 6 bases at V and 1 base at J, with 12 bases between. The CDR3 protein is CASSQVEWNTGELFF. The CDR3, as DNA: TGTGCCAGCAGCCAAGTAGAGTGGAACACCGGGGAGCTGTTTTTT.

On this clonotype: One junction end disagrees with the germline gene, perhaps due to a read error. DNA for the CDR3: TGCAGTGCTAGAGATGGGTTAGTTGCCGATTCACCCCCCCACTTT. Its protein is CSARDGLVADSPPHF. The chain combines TRBV20-1 with TRBJ1-6; the D is unclear. CDR1 is DFQATT and CDR2 is SNEGSKA in the germline V gene (reference sequence). CDR3 length: 15 amino acids.

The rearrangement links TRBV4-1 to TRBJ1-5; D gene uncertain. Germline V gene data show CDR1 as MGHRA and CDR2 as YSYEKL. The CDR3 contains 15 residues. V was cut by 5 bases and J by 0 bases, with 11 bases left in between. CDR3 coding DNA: TGCGCCAGCAGCTCCCACACCCCTAGCAATCAGCCCCAGCATTTT. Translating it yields CASSSHTPSNQPQHF.

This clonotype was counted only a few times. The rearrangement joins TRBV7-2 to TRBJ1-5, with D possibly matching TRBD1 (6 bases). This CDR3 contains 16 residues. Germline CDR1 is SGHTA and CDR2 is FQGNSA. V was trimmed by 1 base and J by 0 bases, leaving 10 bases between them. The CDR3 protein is CASSLEGGLSNQPQHF. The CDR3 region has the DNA TGTGCCAGCAGCTTAGAGGGGGGGCTTAGCAATCAGCCCCAGCATTTT. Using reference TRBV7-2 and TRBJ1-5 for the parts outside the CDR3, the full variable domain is GAGVSQSPSNKVTEKGKDVELRCDPISGHTALYWYRQSLGQGLEFLIYFQGNSAPDKSGLPSDRFSAERTGGSVSTLTIQRTQQEDSAVYLCASSLEGGLSNQPQHFGDGTRLSIL.

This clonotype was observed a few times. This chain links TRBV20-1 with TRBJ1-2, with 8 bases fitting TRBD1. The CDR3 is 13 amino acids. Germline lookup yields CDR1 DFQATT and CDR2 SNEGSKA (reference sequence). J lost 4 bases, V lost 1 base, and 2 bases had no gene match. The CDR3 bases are TGCAGTGCTAGAGCGGGGACAGGCTATGGCTACACCTTC. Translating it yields CSARAGTGYGYTF.

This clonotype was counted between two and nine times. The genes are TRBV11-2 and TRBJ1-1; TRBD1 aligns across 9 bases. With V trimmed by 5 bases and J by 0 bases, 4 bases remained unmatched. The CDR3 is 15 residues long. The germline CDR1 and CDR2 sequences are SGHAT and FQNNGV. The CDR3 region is CASSPRTGVNTEAFF. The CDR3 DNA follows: TGTGCCAGCAGCCCCAGGACAGGGGTGAACACTGAAGCTTTCTTT.

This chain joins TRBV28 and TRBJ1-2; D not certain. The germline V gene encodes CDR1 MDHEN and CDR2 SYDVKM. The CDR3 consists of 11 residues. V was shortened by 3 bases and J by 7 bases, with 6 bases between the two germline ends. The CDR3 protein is CASSFFAGYTF. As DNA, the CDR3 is TGTGCCAGCAGTTTTTTTGCTGGCTACACCTTC.

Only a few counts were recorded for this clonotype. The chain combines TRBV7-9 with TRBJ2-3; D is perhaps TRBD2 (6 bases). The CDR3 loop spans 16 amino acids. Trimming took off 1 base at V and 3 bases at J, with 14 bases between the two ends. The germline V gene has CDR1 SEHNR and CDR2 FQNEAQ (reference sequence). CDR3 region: CASSLDRSGWTDTQYF. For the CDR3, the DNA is TGTGCCAGCAGCTTAGATAGGAGCGGGTGGACAGATACGCAGTATTTT. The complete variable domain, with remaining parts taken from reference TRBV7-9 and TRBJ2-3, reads DTGVSQNPRHKITKRGQNVTFRCDPISEHNRLYWYRQTLGQGPEFLTYFQNEAQLEKSRLLSDRFSAERPKGSFSTLEIQRTEQGDSAMYLCASSLDRSGWTDTQYFGPGTRLTVL.

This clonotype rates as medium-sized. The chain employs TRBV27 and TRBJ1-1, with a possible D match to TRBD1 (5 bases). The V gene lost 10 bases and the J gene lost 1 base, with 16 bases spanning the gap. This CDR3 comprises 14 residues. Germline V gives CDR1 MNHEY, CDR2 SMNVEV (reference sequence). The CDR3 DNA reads TGTGCCACTGGGGCCGGGACTGCGAACACTGAAGCTTTCTTT. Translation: CATGAGTANTEAFF.

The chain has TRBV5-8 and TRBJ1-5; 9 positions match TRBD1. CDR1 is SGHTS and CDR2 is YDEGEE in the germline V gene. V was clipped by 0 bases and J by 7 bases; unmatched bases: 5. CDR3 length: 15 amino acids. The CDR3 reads CASSLGTGEGQPQHF. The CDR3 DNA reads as TGTGCCAGCAGCTTGGGGACAGGGGAGGGCCAGCCCCAGCATTTT. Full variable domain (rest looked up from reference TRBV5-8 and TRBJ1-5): EAGVTQSPTHLIKTRGQQATLRCSPISGHTSVYWYQQALGLGLQFLLWYDEGEERNRGNFPPRFSGRQFPNYSSELNVNALELEDSALYLCASSLGTGEGQPQHFGDGTRLSIL.

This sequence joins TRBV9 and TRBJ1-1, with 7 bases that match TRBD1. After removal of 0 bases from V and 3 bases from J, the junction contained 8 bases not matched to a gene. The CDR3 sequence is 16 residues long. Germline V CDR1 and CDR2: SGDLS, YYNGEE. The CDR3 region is CASSVGVTGVYTEAFF. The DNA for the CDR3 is TGTGCCAGCAGCGTAGGGGTAACAGGGGTATACACTGAAGCTTTCTTT.

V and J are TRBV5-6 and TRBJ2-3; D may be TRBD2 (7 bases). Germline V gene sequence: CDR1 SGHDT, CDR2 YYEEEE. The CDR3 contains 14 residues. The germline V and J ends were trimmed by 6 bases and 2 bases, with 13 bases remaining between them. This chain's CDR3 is CASTPGDYTDTQYF. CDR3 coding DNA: TGTGCCAGCACCCCAGGGGACTACACAGATACGCAGTATTTT.

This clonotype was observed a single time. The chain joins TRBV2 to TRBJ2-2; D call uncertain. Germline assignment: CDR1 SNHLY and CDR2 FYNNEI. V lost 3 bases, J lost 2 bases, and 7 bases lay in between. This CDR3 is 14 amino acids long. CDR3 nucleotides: TGTGCCAGCAGTGAGGTCCGAAACACCGGGGAGCTGTTTTTT. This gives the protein CASSEVRNTGELFF. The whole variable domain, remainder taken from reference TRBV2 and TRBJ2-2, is EPEVTQTPSHQVTQMGQEVILRCVPISNHLYFYWYRQILGQKVEFLVSFYNNEISEKSEIFDDQFSVERPDGSNFTLKIRSTKLEDSAMYFCASSEVRNTGELFFGEGSRLTVL.

The DNA for the CDR3 is TGTGCCAGTAGCCATAGGGGGCAGGGGGCTGAGCAGTTCTTC. Protein: CASSHRGQGAEQFF. The rearrangement joins TRBV19 to TRBJ2-1; 8 nucleotides match TRBD1. The CDR3 runs 14 residues. CDR1 is LNHDA, CDR2 SQIVND, per germline (reference sequence). V dropped 6 bases and J dropped 9; count of bases not matched to a gene: 10.

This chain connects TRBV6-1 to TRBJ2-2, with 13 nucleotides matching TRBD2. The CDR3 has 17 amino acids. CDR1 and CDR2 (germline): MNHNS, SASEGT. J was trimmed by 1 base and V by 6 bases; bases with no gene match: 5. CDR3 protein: CASSSRTSGRNTGELFF. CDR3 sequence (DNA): TGTGCCAGCAGCTCAAGGACTAGCGGGAGGAACACCGGGGAGCTGTTTTTT.